Listed below are T cell receptor beta chains from one sample, sequenced in a study of shared clonotypes between healthy human individuals. Clones were read by immunoSEQ multiplex PCR, and TCRdb kept only the in-frame ones, dropping some. The sample records some 650,000 clones, more than 95% being singletons. Sample: naive CD4+ T cells sorted from blood. The receptors come from a woman aged 25 to 39 in good health. Each CDR3 is given with its conserved first and last residue. The D gene is left open where the match is weak. Clone size is given for some rows only: seen once, a few or many times, or a class if the clone is expanded.

v_call	j_call	d_call	clone_size	cdr3_nt	cdr3_aa
TRBV7-6	TRBJ2-3	TRBD2	-	TGTGCCAGCAGCTTGCTAGCGGACACAGATACGCAGTATTTT	CASSLLADTDTQYF
TRBV5-1	TRBJ1-2	TRBD1	-	TGCGCCAGCAGCCACTACTCCGGGACAGGGTTCCTTGGCTACACCTTC	CASSHYSGTGFLGYTF
TRBV28	TRBJ1-5	TRBD1	-	TGTGCCAGCCTCGACCCTCAGGGGGGCAATCAGCCCCAGCATTTT	CASLDPQGGNQPQHF
TRBV18	TRBJ2-7	TRBD1	-	TGTGCCAGCTCAGCGAGACCGGGACAGGACCCCTACGAGCAGTACTTC	CASSARPGQDPYEQYF
TRBV9	TRBJ2-3	TRBD2	-	TGTGCCAGCAGCGTTGGACTAGCGGGAGACACAGATACGCAGTATTTT	CASSVGLAGDTDTQYF
TRBV19	TRBJ2-6	TRBD1	once	TGTGCCAGTACTACAGGGGCTGGGGCCAACGTCCTGACTTTC	CASTTGAGANVLTF
TRBV2	TRBJ2-5	-	-	TGTGCCAGCAGAAACAGACCGAGCCAGTACTTC	CASRNRPSQYF
TRBV5-6	TRBJ1-5	-	-	TGTGCCAGCAGCTTACATCAGCCCCAGCATTTT	CASSLHQPQHF
TRBV6-1	TRBJ2-3	-	-	TGTGCCAGCAGTGAAGAGGGGTATAGCACAGATACGCAGTATTTT	CASSEEGYSTDTQYF
TRBV19	TRBJ2-7	-	-	TGTGCCAGTAGTGTACTGGAGTCCTACGAGCAGTACTTC	CASSVLESYEQYF